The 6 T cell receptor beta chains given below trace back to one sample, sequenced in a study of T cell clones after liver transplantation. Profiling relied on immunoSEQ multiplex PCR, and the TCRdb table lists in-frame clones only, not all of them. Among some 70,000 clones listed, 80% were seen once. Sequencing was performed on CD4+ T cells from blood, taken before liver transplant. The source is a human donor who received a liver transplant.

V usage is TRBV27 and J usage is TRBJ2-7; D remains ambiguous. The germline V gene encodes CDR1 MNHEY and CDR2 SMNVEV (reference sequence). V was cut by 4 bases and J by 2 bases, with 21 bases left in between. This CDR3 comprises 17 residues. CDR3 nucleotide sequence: TGTGCCAGCAGTTACCCGCCCCAGTGGGGTCTAACCTACGAGCAGTACTTC. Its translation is CASSYPPQWGLTYEQYF.

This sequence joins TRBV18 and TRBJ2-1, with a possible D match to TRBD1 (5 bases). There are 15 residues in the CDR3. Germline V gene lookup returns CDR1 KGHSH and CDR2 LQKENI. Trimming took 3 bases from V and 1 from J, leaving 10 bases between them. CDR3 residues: CASSPDKGSYNEQFF. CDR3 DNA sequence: TGTGCCAGCTCACCGGACAAAGGGTCCTACAATGAGCAGTTCTTC.

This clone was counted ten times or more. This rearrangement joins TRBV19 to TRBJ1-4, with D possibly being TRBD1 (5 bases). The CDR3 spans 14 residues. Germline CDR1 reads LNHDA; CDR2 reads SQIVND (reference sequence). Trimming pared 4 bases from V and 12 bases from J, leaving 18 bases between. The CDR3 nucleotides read TGTGCCAGTAGTACCCGGGACTCTCAAAGGGAACTGTTTTTT. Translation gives CASSTRDSQRELFF.

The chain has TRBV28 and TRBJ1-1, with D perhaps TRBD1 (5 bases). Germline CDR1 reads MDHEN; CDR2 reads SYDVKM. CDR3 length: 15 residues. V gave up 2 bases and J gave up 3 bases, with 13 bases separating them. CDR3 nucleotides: TGTGCCAGCAGTTTACCTCCAGGGTCTTACACTGAAGCTTTCTTT. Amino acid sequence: CASSLPPGSYTEAFF.

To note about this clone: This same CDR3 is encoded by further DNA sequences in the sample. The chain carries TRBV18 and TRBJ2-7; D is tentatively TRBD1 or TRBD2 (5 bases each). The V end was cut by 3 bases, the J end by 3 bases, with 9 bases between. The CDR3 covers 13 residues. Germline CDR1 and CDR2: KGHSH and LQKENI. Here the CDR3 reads CASSPGTGYEQYF. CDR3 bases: TGTGCCAGCTCACCTGGGACGGGCTACGAGCAGTACTTC.

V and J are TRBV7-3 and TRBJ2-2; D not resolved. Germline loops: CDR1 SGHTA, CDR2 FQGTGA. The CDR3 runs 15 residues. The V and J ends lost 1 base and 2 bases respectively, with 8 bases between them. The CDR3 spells CASSLMPLNTGELFF. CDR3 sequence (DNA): TGTGCCAGCAGCTTAATGCCCCTAAACACCGGGGAGCTGTTTTTT.